The 4 T cell receptor beta chains listed next were all sequenced from one sample in a study of cytomegalovirus exposure and HLA in healthy donors. Vbeta (60) and Jbeta (13) primers were used in the PCR. Using immunoSEQ multiplex PCR, the repertoire was profiled, and TCRdb retains in-frame clones only, with some absent. The profile shows approximately 140,000 clones, 65% to 90% of them singletons. The sample comprised PBMCs. These receptors all stem from a middle-aged man in good health and CMV-seronegative.

The chain employs TRBV10-1 and TRBJ2-2; D may be TRBD1 (6 bases). Trimming took 0 bases from V and 6 from J, leaving 8 bases between them. The CDR3 totals 14 residues. Germline V gene lookup returns CDR1 WNHNN and CDR2 SYGVQD (reference sequence). This CDR3 is CASSESGHPGELFF. CDR3 nucleotides: TGCGCCAGCAGTGAGTCGGGACATCCCGGGGAGCTGTTTTTT.

The genes are TRBV19 and TRBJ2-1; D may be TRBD2 (5 bases). V was cut by 1 base and J by 0 bases, with 7 bases left in between. In germline, CDR1 is LNHDA, CDR2 SQIVND (reference sequence). This CDR3 is 15 amino acids long. CDR3 sequence (DNA): TGTGCCAGTAGTATAGGGACTGACTCCTACAATGAGCAGTTCTTC. Protein: CASSIGTDSYNEQFF. Looking up the rest from reference TRBV19 and TRBJ2-1 gives the full variable domain: DGGITQSPKYLFRKEGQNVTLSCEQNLNHDAMYWYRQDPGQGLRLIYYSQIVNDFQKGDIAEGYSVSREKKESFPLTVTSAQKNPTAFYLCASSIGTDSYNEQFFGPGTRLTVL.

Only a few counts were recorded for this clone. For the CDR3, the DNA is TGTGCCAGCAGCCAAGAAAGGGGTGGCAATCAGCCCCAGCATTTT. Translating gives CASSQERGGNQPQHF. The chain uses TRBV4-2 and TRBJ1-5, with D possibly TRBD1 on 5 matching bases. Germline CDR1 LGHNA, CDR2 YNFKEQ. Trimming left V 0 bases short and J 2 bases short, with 8 bases between. The CDR3 covers 15 residues.

The rearrangement uses TRBV13 and TRBJ2-4, with 7 nucleotides matching TRBD1. This CDR3 has 12 residues. Germline CDR1 and CDR2: PRHDT and FYEKMQ (reference sequence). Trimming at V came to 3 bases and at J to 8 bases, leaving 1 base not matched to a gene. The CDR3 DNA sequence: TGTGCCAGCAGCTTCCAGGGGGACATTCAGTACTTC. Translating gives CASSFQGDIQYF.